The 5 T cell receptor beta chains reported below all come from one sample, sequenced in a study of T cells in localized non-small cell lung cancer. Profiled with immunoSEQ multiplex PCR; TCRdb holds only in-frame clones, not every one. The sample has over 30,000 clones, about 90% seen once. Material: peripheral blood, obtained before any cancer treatment. These receptors were taken from a woman aged 35 to 70 with stage I lung adenocarcinoma.

The chain employs TRBV7-8 and TRBJ2-1; D is perhaps TRBD2 (5 bases). Deletions cut 1 base from V and 9 bases from J, with 16 bases between. The CDR3 loop spans 15 amino acids. Looked up from germline, CDR1 is SGHVS and CDR2 is FQNEAQ. The CDR3: CASSLGTRSGGEQFF. In nucleotides, the CDR3 is TGTGCCAGCAGCTTAGGGACCCGGAGCGGAGGTGAGCAGTTCTTC.

The rearrangement links TRBV28 to TRBJ1-2; D remains unclear. Trimming stripped 2 bases from V and 8 bases from J, with 12 bases between. Looked up from germline, CDR1 is MDHEN and CDR2 is SYDVKM. CDR3 length: 13 amino acids. Here the CDR3 DNA reads TGTGCCAGCAGTTTACCGGGGAGAGGCGGCTACACCTTC. It codes for CASSLPGRGGYTF.

The chain couples TRBV11-2 to TRBJ2-7; D remains unclear. Trimming left V 6 bases short and J 4 bases short, with 19 bases between. The CDR3 contains 15 residues. Germline CDR1 and CDR2: SGHAT and FQNNGV. The CDR3 bases are TGTGCCAGCAGACTATTACGTGGATCCGGGTACGAGCAGTACTTC. This sequence encodes CASRLLRGSGYEQYF.

The V and J genes are TRBV5-6 and TRBJ1-1; D possibly corresponds to TRBD1 (6 bases). The CDR3 is 17 residues long. CDR1 SGHDT and CDR2 YYEEEE come from the germline V gene. The V end lost 2 bases, the J end lost 0 bases, and 17 bases lay between the germline ends. CDR3 residues: CASSFRGGRDMNTEAFF. The CDR3 nucleotides are TGTGCCAGCAGCTTCAGAGGGGGTAGGGACATGAACACTGAAGCTTTCTTT.

This chain connects TRBV18 to TRBJ2-4; 9 positions match TRBD1. With 4 bases clipped from V and 9 bases from J, the junction kept 7 bases outside the gene matches. Germline V gives CDR1 KGHSH, CDR2 LQKENI. This CDR3 has 14 residues. CDR3 DNA: TGTGCCAGCTCACAGGACAGGGGAGGGAGCATTCAGTACTTC. Translating it yields CASSQDRGGSIQYF.